This TCR beta chain was documented in a study of blood T cell repertoires in COVID-19. Study-level information: Sites in the United States, Italy and Spain provided acute and convalescent COVID-19 samples. PBMCs, B-cell-depleted T cells, or T cells provided the cDNA or gDNA that made up the material.

Study processing details: Scientists estimated how many nucleated cells there were by amplifying reference gene primers. Measured with immunoSEQ multiplex PCR; TCRdb has only the in-frame clones, and not every one. Clone size and the V and J calls come from that table; the DNA yielded D and trimming. The top ten hold under 3% of the sample, which has 110,000 to 150,000 clones, approximately 90% seen once. The length of the CDR3 is 18 residues. CDR1 and CDR2 from the germline V gene are KGHSY and FQNENV. V was cut by 0 bases and J by 0 bases, with 12 bases left in between. The receptor was isolated from a man in his sixties with active or convalescent COVID-19. The rearrangement joins TRBV16 to TRBJ2-6; D is unresolved. The sample comprised peripheral blood. The CDR3 loop is CASSQSSRPGSGANVLTF. The CDR3 coding sequence is TGTGCCAGCAGCCAATCGAGCAGGCCCGGCTCTGGGGCCAACGTCCTGACTTTC.